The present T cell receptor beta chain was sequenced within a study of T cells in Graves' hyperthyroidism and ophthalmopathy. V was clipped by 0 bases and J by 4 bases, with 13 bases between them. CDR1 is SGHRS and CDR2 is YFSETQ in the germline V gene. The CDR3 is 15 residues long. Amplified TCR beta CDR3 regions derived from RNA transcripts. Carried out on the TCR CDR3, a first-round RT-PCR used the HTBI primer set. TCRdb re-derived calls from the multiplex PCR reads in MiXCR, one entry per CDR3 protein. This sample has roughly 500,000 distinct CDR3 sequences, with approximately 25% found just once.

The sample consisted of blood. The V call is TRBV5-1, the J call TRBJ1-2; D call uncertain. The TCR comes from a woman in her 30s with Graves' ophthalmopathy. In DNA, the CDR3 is TGCGCCAGCAGCTTGGATGGTGGGTGGCTCTATGGCTACACCTTC. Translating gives CASSLDGGWLYGYTF.